The following is a T cell receptor (beta chain) sequence with its context. What it binds is unknown. The TCRbeta library was prepared with unique molecular identifiers. From the PCR reads, TCRdb called clonotypes with MiXCR, one entry per CDR3 protein. The sample holds 750,000 to 950,000 distinct CDR3 sequences, under 20% seen once. This record comes from a study of T-cell reconstitution after alpha-beta-depleted transplantation in children. General study results and limits: At one year after transplant, newly produced T cells mostly accounted for T-cell counts and diversity. From surviving recipient T cells and thymic progenitors came the high day-60 TCRbeta diversity observed in some patients. Two months or so post-transplant, alpha-beta T cells reportedly derived from several hundred expanded graft clones.

The CDR3 extends over 12 amino acids. V shed 3 bases and J 5 bases; nucleotides not matched to a gene: 2. Germline loops: CDR1 SGHRS, CDR2 YFSETQ. This chain uses TRBV5-1 with TRBJ2-7; the match to TRBD2 covers 7 bases. The clonotype comes from a male patient younger than 18 who had a stem cell transplant for acute lymphoblastic leukemia, so the T cells may come from the graft donor. This specimen consisted of PBMCs, mostly from graft donor cells, obtained 360 days after TCRalphabeta/CD19-depleted stem cell transplant. DNA of the CDR3: TGCGCCAGCAGCTGGGGGGGGAACGAGCAGTACTTC. This translates into CASSWGGNEQYF.